This T cell receptor beta chain originates from a study of cytomegalovirus exposure and HLA in healthy donors. Study overall: The 110 or so validation repertoires used a platform that matched the one used for the approximately 670 first-cohort repertoires, as a later analysis reported.

Sequencing used immunoSEQ multiplex PCR; TCRdb keeps in-frame clones, though not all of them. The sample includes tens of thousands of clones, about 90% of them seen just once. The study drew the donors from its approximately 110-subject validation cohort, separate from the roughly 670-subject first cohort. Regarding the study as a whole: According to a later analysis, TCR clusters from the first cohort tended to co-occur in the 90 to 150 validation repertoires. The study recorded over 150 TCR beta chains that were cytomegalovirus-associated.

Losses at the gene ends were 7 bases for V and 4 bases for J; bases not matched to a gene: 4. The CDR3 sequence is 14 residues long. CDR1 LNHDA and CDR2 SQIVND come from the germline V gene (reference sequence). Remarks on this clone: Its target is not known.

This receptor was identified in a woman between 18 and 29 years old in good health and CMV-seropositive. The specimen was PBMCs. The chain joins TRBV19 to TRBJ2-3, with 11 bases that match TRBD1. CDR3 region: CASTPGQGADTQYF. The DNA of the CDR3 is TGTGCCAGTACCCCGGGACAGGGGGCAGATACGCAGTATTTT. The complete variable domain, with remaining parts taken from reference TRBV19 and TRBJ2-3, reads DGGITQSPKYLFRKEGQNVTLSCEQNLNHDAMYWYRQDPGQGLRLIYYSQIVNDFQKGDIAEGYSVSREKKESFPLTVTSAQKNPTAFYLCASTPGQGADTQYFGPGTRLTVL.